This is a list of T cell receptor beta chains from one sample in a study of patients and donors after allogeneic stem cell transplantation. MiXCR was run by TCRdb on the RT-PCR reads, yielding one entry per CDR3 protein. The data contain some 150,000 distinct CDR3 sequences, approximately 35% of them singletons. The sequencing input was blood, either unsorted or a sorted T cell fraction (not recorded which). These receptors all stem from a human donor who was either an allogeneic HSCT recipient or a stem cell or donor lymphocyte infusion donor (not recorded which). It is not recorded whose cells these are; they may come from a transplant donor. The CDR3 runs from the conserved cysteine through the conserved F or W. A D gene is named only where the DNA matches it firmly. Size is omitted from some rows. Given values are once, few, many or a class for expanded clones.

J gene	clone size	D gene	V gene	CDR3 DNA	CDR3 protein
TRBJ1-2	NA	NA	TRBV12-3/TRBV12-4	TGTGCCAGCAGTTTATCGGGAGACTCCCACTATGGCTACACCTTC	CASSLSGDSHYGYTF
TRBJ1-1	few	TRBD1	TRBV9	TGTGCCAGCAGCTTAACCCCGGGACAGCCCATGAACACTGAAGCTTTCTTT	CASSLTPGQPMNTEAFF
TRBJ1-1	few	NA	TRBV12-3/TRBV12-4	TGTGCCAGCAGTTTCTCAGGGTATCACACTGAAGCTTTCTTT	CASSFSGYHTEAFF
TRBJ2-1	NA	NA	TRBV29-1	TGCAGCGTCGGAACAGTATCTGGCTCCTACAATGAGCAGTTCTTC	CSVGTVSGSYNEQFF
TRBJ2-5	NA	TRBD1	TRBV15	TGTGCCACCAGCCCCACAGGGGAGTCAGAGACCCAGTACTTC	CATSPTGESETQYF
TRBJ1-5	NA	NA	TRBV4-2	TGTGCCAGCTCTTTGAGACAGCACAGCAATCAGCCCCAGCATTTT	CASSLRQHSNQPQHF
TRBJ2-3	NA	TRBD2	TRBV14	TGTGCCAGCAGCCAAGCTGGACTAGCCGGGGGCACAGATACGCAGTATTTT	CASSQAGLAGGTDTQYF
TRBJ2-3	NA	TRBD1	TRBV11-1	TGTGCCAGCAGCTACCGGGACAGGGACACAGATACGCAGTATTTT	CASSYRDRDTDTQYF
TRBJ1-3	NA	NA	TRBV12-3/TRBV12-4	TGTGCCAGCAGCTTAAGGATCCCTGGCTCTGGAAACACCATATATTTT	CASSLRIPGSGNTIYF
TRBJ1-2	NA	TRBD1	TRBV4-2	TGTGCCAGCAGCCAAGACCCAGGACAGGGGGAGAACTATGGCTACACCTTC	CASSQDPGQGENYGYTF
TRBJ1-1	NA	NA	TRBV12-3/TRBV12-4	TGTGCCAGCAGTCTCGCAGCCATGAACACTGAAGCTTTCTTT	CASSLAAMNTEAFF
TRBJ1-1	NA	NA	TRBV20-1	TGCAGGGCTAGAGTCGATCCTATGAACACTGAAGCTTTCTTT	CRARVDPMNTEAFF
TRBJ1-6	few	NA	TRBV7-2	TGTGCCAGCAGCTTAGCAGGAAAAGGATCACCCCTCCACTTT	CASSLAGKGSPLHF
TRBJ2-1	NA	NA	TRBV15	TGTGCCACCACCCGTCCGGCGTCCTACAATGAGCAGTTCTTC	CATTRPASYNEQFF
TRBJ1-2	NA	NA	TRBV12-3/TRBV12-4	TGTGCCAGCAGTTTTAGGGACACCAGGTCCCATGGCTACACCTTC	CASSFRDTRSHGYTF
TRBJ1-2	NA	TRBD1	TRBV27	TGTGCCAGCAGTCTTCTTGGACAGGGCGTCTATGGCTACACCTTC	CASSLLGQGVYGYTF
TRBJ1-6	NA	NA	TRBV7-9	TGTGCCAGCAGCTTATGGCATAGAACCATTAATTCACCCCTCCACTTT	CASSLWHRTINSPLHF
TRBJ2-1	NA	NA	TRBV20-1	TGCAGTGCTAGAGACCCTGGGGCCGGGAATGAGCAGTTCTTC	CSARDPGAGNEQFF
TRBJ2-1	few	NA	TRBV5-5	TGTGCCAGCAGCTTGCACGGACTCGAGCAGTTCTTC	CASSLHGLEQFF
TRBJ1-2	NA	TRBD1	TRBV11-3	TGTGCCAGCAGTCCTCTACCGGGACAGAGGGGCCGTGGCTACACCTTC	CASSPLPGQRGRGYTF
TRBJ1-2	NA	NA	TRBV4-3	TGCGCCAGCAGCCAAGATTTGGACAACTATGGCTACACCTTC	CASSQDLDNYGYTF
TRBJ1-1	few	TRBD1	TRBV20-1	TGCAGTGCTCAGTGGAGCTTGGGACAGATGGGTGAAGCTTTCTTT	CSAQWSLGQMGEAFF
TRBJ1-1	few	TRBD1	TRBV5-1	TGCGCCAGCAGCTTGACGACAGGGGATGGCACTGAAGCTTTCTTT	CASSLTTGDGTEAFF
TRBJ2-3	NA	NA	TRBV2	TGTGCCAGCAGTGAAGTCAGGGTTCACCTCGATACGCAGTATTTT	CASSEVRVHLDTQYF
TRBJ1-2	NA	NA	TRBV12-3/TRBV12-4	TGTGCCAGCAGTTTAGGCCAGACCTATGGCTACACCTTC	CASSLGQTYGYTF
TRBJ1-5	few	NA	TRBV30	TGTGCCTGGAGTGAACCATGGGGTGAGACCCAGCATTTT	CAWSEPWGETQHF
TRBJ2-1	NA	NA	TRBV12-3/TRBV12-4	TGTGCCAGCAGCCCGCTCTTGGGGAATGAGCAGTTCTTC	CASSPLLGNEQFF
TRBJ1-3	few	NA	TRBV12-3/TRBV12-4	TGTGCCAGCAGTTTAGGAGAAAACACCATATATTTT	CASSLGENTIYF
TRBJ1-5	few	NA	TRBV7-9	TGTGCCAGCGACCCCGGACACCTGAATAGCAATCAGCCCCAGCATTTT	CASDPGHLNSNQPQHF
TRBJ2-2	few	NA	TRBV12-3/TRBV12-4	TGTGCCAGCAGTTTATTGGTGGGGGACACCGGGGAGCTGTTTTTT	CASSLLVGDTGELFF
TRBJ1-2	NA	NA	TRBV4-2	TGTGCCAGCAGCCAAGATCGGTACAGCCCTAACTATGGCTACACCTTC	CASSQDRYSPNYGYTF
TRBJ1-6	few	TRBD1	TRBV5-1	TGCGCCAGCAGCCTTCGACAGGGCTCCTATAATTCACCCCTCCACTTT	CASSLRQGSYNSPLHF
TRBJ1-6	NA	NA	TRBV6-5	TGTGCCAGCAGTCACAGTTTACAGACAGTCGCTTATTCACCCCTCCACTTT	CASSHSLQTVAYSPLHF
TRBJ1-1	few	NA	TRBV5-1	TGCGCCAGCAGCGATACAGGGTATAGAACTGAAGCTTTCTTT	CASSDTGYRTEAFF
TRBJ1-1	few	NA	TRBV27	TGTGCCAGCAGTTTTTCCGGGGGGCTGATGAACACTGAAGCTTTCTTT	CASSFSGGLMNTEAFF
TRBJ2-2	NA	TRBD2	TRBV20-1	TGCAGTGCCTTCGGGGGGACGAACACCGGGGAGCTGTTTTTT	CSAFGGTNTGELFF